One sample yielded the 11 T cell receptor beta chains listed below, sequenced in a study of T-cell memory formation after mild COVID-19 (dated by TCRdb to about 2021). Library method: 5' RACE. The instrument given in TCRdb is Illumina NovaSeq 6000. TCRdb trimmed public reads at Q25 via fastp, called clones via MiXCR and kept in-frame beta chains. Merged by CDR3 protein, the rows form single entries marked with the most common genes and DNA. The sample yields some 40,000 distinct CDR3 sequences; about 6.1% were counted once. Under 0.95% of the sample lies in the top ten. What was sequenced was PBMCs or a T cell subset sorted from them (not recorded which). These receptors were obtained from an adult who had mild COVID-19 (a few samples of this study predate the infection). The sample titles of this study are shuffled in the database, so cell type and time point are left out.

This clonotype was counted many times. J is TRBJ2-3 and V is TRBV11-3, with 11 bases aligning to TRBD2. V shed 6 bases, J shed 5 bases, and the junction held 7 bases outside the gene matches. Germline V gene sequence: CDR1 SGHNT, CDR2 YENEEA. This CDR3 region has 15 residues. The CDR3 sequence is CASRPTSGSGDTQYF. CDR3 nucleotide sequence: TGTGCCAGCAGGCCCACTAGCGGGAGTGGAGATACGCAGTATTTT.

This rearrangement joins TRBV2 to TRBJ2-1; 9 bases agree with TRBD2. The CDR3 extends over 14 amino acids. Germline CDR1 reads SNHLY; CDR2 reads FYNNEI. The junction had 6 bases not matched to a gene; V was cut back by 4 bases and J by 8 bases. Here the CDR3 DNA reads TGTGCCAGCAGTGTAGCGGGAGTTATCCATGAGCAGTTCTTC. Translation: CASSVAGVIHEQFF.

In this sample, this clonotype turned up a few times. V usage is TRBV7-3 and J usage is TRBJ1-1; D possibly corresponds to TRBD1 (5 bases). CDR1 is SGHTA, CDR2 FQGTGA, per germline. V lost 5 bases and J lost 4, with 14 bases in between. The CDR3 contains 14 residues. CDR3 DNA sequence: TGTGCCAGCAGCCCCGGGGCGGGGGTCACTGAAGCTTTCTTT. It translates to CASSPGAGVTEAFF.

This clonotype was counted many times. V and J are TRBV9 and TRBJ2-2; 7 nucleotides line up with TRBD2. There are 15 residues in the CDR3. Germline V CDR1 and CDR2: SGDLS, YYNGEE. V was pared by 4 bases and J by 4 bases, with 7 bases of the junction left unmatched. As DNA, the CDR3 is TGTGCCAGCAGCCCCCGGGACTACCGCACCGGGGAGCTGTTTTTT. Translated, it gives CASSPRDYRTGELFF.

There are a few counts of this clonotype. The rearrangement uses TRBV7-2 and TRBJ1-2; possible D gene TRBD1, 5 bases. V lost 1 base, J lost 4 bases, and 13 bases lay in between. The CDR3 is made up of 15 amino acids. Per germline, CDR1 SGHTA and CDR2 FQGNSA. The CDR3: CASSLELTALYGYTF. The CDR3 DNA reads TGTGCCAGCAGCTTAGAACTGACAGCCCTCTATGGCTACACCTTC.

This clonotype showed up just a few times. The chain joins TRBV12-3 or TRBV12-4 to TRBJ1-1; maybe TRBD1 (5 bases). The CDR3 loop spans 12 amino acids. The V and J ends lost 4 bases and 7 bases respectively, with 10 bases between them. The CDR3 DNA sequence: TGTGCCAGCAGTTGGACAAGGTTTGAAGCTTTCTTT. It encodes CASSWTRFEAFF.

Comments on this clonotype: A much larger clone differs from this one at a single base, so this may be a read error. This rearrangement joins TRBV6-2 or TRBV6-3 to TRBJ2-7, with TRBD2 matching over 9 bases. Germline assignment: CDR1 MNHEY and CDR2 SVGEGT. The CDR3 contains 15 residues. The CDR3 here is CSSSYSSSGSLEQYF. CDR3 bases: TGTTCCAGCAGTTACTCGAGTAGCGGGAGCTTAGAGCAGTACTTC.

The chain is built from TRBV29-1 and TRBJ1-1; TRBD1 aligns across 7 bases. Germline assignment: CDR1 SQVTM and CDR2 ANQGSEA. With 8 bases clipped from V and 4 bases from J, the junction kept 7 bases outside the gene matches. This CDR3 comprises 12 residues. CDR3 in amino acids: CSSGDSATEAFF. The CDR3 DNA follows: TGCAGCTCTGGGGACAGTGCCACTGAAGCTTTCTTT.

The rearrangement uses TRBV24-1 and TRBJ1-2; D is ambiguous. The CDR3 has 14 amino acids. Per the germline V gene, CDR1 is KGHDR and CDR2 is SFDVKD. The V and J ends lost 2 bases and 4 bases respectively, with 10 bases between them. In nucleotides, the CDR3 is TGTGCCACCAGTGATTCCGAAAACATCTATGGCTACACCTTC. This codes for CATSDSENIYGYTF.

This clonotype occurred a few times. The rearrangement links TRBV5-4 to TRBJ2-7; TRBD1 is a possible D gene (5 bases). From germline, CDR1 is SGHNT and CDR2 YYREEE (reference sequence). CDR3 length equals 14 residues. V was cut by 2 bases and J by 3 bases, with 12 bases left in between. The CDR3 loop is CASSFGGAGYEQYF. The CDR3 bases are TGTGCCAGCAGCTTCGGTGGGGCTGGCTACGAGCAGTACTTC.

This clonotype showed up just a few times. The rearrangement joins TRBV4-1 to TRBJ1-2, with D maybe TRBD1 (6 bases). Trimming left V 0 bases short and J 4 bases short, with 15 bases between. Germline V gene data show CDR1 as MGHRA and CDR2 as YSYEKL. The CDR3 extends over 16 amino acids. The CDR3 nucleotides read TGCGCCAGCAGCCAAGATTGGGGGGCTGTAAGCTATGGCTACACCTTC. It specifies CASSQDWGAVSYGYTF.